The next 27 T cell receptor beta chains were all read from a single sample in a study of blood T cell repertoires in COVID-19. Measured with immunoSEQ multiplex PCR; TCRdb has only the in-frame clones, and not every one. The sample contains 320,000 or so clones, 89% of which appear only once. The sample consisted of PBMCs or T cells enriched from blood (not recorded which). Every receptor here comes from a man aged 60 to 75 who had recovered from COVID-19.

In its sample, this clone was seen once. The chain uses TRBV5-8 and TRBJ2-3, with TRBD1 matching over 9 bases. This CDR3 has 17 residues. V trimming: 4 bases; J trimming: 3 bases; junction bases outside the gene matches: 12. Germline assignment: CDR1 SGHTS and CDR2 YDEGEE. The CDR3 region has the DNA TGTGCCAGCAGCCAAAGAGGGACAGGGTTTATGACAGATACGCAGTATTTT. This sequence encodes CASSQRGTGFMTDTQYF.

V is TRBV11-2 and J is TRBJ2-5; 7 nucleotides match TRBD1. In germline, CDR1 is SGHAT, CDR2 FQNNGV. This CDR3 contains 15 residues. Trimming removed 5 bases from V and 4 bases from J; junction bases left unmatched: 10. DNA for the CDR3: TGTGCCAGCAGCAATTACCGACAGGGTCTAGAGACCCAGTACTTC. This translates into CASSNYRQGLETQYF. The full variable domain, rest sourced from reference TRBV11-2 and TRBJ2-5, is EAGVAQSPRYKIIEKRQSVAFWCNPISGHATLYWYQQILGQGPKLLIQFQNNGVVDDSQLPKDRFSAERLKGVDSTLKIQPAKLEDSAVYLCASSNYRQGLETQYFGPGTRLLVL.

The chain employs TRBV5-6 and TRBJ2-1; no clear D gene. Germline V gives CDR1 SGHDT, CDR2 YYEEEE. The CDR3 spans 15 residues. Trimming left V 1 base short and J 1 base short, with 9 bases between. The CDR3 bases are TGTGCCAGCAGCTTGATTCAGAATTCCTACAATGAGCAGTTCTTC. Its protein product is CASSLIQNSYNEQFF.

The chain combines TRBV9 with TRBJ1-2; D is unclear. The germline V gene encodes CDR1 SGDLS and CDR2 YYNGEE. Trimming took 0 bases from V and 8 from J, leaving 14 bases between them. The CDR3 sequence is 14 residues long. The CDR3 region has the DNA TGTGCCAGCAGCGTAGATACGAGGATTGAAGGCTACACCTTC. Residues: CASSVDTRIEGYTF.

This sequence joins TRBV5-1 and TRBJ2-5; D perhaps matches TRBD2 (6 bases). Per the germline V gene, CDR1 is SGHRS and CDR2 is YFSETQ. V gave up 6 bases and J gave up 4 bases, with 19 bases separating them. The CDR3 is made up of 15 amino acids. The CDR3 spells CASTSGLMLGETQYF. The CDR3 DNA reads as TGCGCCAGCACCTCGGGACTGATGTTGGGAGAGACCCAGTACTTC.

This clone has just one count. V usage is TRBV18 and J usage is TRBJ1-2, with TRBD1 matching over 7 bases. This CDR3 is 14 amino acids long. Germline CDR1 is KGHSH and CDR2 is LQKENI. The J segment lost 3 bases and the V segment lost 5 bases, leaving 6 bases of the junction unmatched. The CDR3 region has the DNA TGTGCCAGCTCAGAGACCGGGACAGACTATGGCTACACCTTC. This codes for CASSETGTDYGYTF.

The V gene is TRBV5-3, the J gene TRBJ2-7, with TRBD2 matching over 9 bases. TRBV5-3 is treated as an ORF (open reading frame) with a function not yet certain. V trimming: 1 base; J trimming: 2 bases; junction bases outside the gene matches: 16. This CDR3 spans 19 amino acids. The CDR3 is CARSLSAAGEVAGAYEQYF. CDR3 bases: TGTGCCAGAAGCTTGTCTGCGGCAGGGGAGGTAGCGGGGGCCTACGAGCAGTACTTC.

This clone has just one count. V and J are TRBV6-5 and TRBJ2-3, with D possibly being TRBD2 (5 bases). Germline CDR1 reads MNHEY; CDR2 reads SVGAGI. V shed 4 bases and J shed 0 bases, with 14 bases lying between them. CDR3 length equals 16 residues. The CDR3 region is CASSSGLAFSTDTQYF. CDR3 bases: TGTGCCAGCAGTTCCGGATTAGCGTTTAGCACAGATACGCAGTATTTT.

CDR3 sequence (DNA): TGTGCCAGCAGTTTCTGGGACAGGGGCGAATCCGGGGAGCTGTTTTTT. It yields the protein CASSFWDRGESGELFF. This rearrangement joins TRBV28 to TRBJ2-2; 10 nucleotides match TRBD1. V shed 3 bases and J 6 bases; nucleotides not matched to a gene: 7. CDR3 length equals 16 residues. Germline V gene lookup returns CDR1 MDHEN and CDR2 SYDVKM. Full variable domain (missing parts from reference TRBV28 and TRBJ2-2): DVKVTQSSRYLVKRTGEKVFLECVQDMDHENMFWYRQDPGLGLRLIYFSYDVKMKEKGDIPEGYSVSREKKERFSLILESASTNQTSMYLCASSFWDRGESGELFFGEGSRLTVL.

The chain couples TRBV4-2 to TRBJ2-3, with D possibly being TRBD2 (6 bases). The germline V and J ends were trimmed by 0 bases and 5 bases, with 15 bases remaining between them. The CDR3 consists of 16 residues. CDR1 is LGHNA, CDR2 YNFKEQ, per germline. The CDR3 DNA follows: TGTGCCAGCAGCCAAGATCTTGGGGGGAGTTTAGATACGCAGTATTTT. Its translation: CASSQDLGGSLDTQYF.

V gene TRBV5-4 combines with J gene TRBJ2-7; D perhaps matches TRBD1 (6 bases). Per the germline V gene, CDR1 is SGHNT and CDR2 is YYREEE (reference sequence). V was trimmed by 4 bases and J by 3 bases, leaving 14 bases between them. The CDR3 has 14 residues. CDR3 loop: CASSDVGQLYEQYF. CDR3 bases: TGTGCCAGCAGCGACGTCGGACAGCTCTACGAGCAGTACTTC.

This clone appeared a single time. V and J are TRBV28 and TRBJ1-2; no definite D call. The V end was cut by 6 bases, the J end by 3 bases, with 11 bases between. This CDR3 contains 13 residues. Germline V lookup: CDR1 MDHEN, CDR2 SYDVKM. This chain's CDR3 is CASRPPAHYGYTF. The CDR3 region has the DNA TGTGCCAGCAGGCCCCCCGCGCACTATGGCTACACCTTC.

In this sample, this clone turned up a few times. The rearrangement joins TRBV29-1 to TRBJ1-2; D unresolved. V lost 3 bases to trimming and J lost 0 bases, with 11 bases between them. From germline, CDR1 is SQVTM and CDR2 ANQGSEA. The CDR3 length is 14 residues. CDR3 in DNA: TGCAGCGTTGAGAGGTCGGCAGCTAACTATGGCTACACCTTC. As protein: CSVERSAANYGYTF.

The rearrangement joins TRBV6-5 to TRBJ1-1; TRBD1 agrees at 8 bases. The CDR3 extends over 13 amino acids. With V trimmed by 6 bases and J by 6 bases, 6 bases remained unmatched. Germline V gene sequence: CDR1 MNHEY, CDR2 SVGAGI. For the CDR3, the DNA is TGTGCCAGCAGATGGACAGGGAAGGCTGAAGCTTTCTTT. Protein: CASRWTGKAEAFF.

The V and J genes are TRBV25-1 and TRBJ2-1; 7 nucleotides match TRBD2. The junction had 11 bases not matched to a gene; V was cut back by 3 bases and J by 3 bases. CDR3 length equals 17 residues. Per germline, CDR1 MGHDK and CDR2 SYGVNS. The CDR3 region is CASSDVSGGGSYNEQFF. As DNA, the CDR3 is TGTGCCAGCAGTGATGTTTCCGGGGGAGGGAGCTACAATGAGCAGTTCTTC.

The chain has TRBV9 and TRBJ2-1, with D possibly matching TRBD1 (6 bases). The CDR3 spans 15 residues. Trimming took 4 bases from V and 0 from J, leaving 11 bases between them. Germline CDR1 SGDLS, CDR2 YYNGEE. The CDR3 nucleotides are TGTGCCAGCAGCAAAGAGGGGGACTCCTACAATGAGCAGTTCTTC. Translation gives CASSKEGDSYNEQFF.

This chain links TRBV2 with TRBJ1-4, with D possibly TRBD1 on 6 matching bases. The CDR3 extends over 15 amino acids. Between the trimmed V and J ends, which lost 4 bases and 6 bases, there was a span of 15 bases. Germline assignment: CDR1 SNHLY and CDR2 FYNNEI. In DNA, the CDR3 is TGTGCCAGCAGTGGGCGACAGGCCCTCCATGAAAAACTGTTTTTT. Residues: CASSGRQALHEKLFF.

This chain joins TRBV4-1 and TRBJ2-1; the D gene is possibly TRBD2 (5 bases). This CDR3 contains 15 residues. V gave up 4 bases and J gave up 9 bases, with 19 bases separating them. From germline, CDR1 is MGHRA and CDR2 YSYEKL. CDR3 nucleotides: TGCGCCAGCAGCCCACCGAACCCCCGTCGGGGTGAGCAGTTCTTC. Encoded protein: CASSPPNPRRGEQFF.

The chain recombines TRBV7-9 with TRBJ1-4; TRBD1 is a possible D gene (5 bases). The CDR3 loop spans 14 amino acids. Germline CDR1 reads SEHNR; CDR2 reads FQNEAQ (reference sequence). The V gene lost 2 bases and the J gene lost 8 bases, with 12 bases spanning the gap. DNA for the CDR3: TGTGCCAGCAGCTTATCGCAGGGAGGCGAAAAACTGTTTTTT. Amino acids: CASSLSQGGEKLFF.

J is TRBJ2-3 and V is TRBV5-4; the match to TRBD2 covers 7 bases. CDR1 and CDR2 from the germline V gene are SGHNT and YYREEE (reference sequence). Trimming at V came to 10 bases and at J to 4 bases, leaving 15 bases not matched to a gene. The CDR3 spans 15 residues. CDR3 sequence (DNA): TGTGCCGTAGCGCCGGGACTACTCTTTGCAGATACGCAGTATTTT. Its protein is CAVAPGLLFADTQYF.

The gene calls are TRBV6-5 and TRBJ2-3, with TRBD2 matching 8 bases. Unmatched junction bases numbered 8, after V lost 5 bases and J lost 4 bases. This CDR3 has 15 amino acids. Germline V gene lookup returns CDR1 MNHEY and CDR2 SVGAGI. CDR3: CASSRQAGVPDTQYF. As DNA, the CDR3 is TGTGCCAGCAGTCGGCAAGCGGGAGTTCCAGATACGCAGTATTTT.

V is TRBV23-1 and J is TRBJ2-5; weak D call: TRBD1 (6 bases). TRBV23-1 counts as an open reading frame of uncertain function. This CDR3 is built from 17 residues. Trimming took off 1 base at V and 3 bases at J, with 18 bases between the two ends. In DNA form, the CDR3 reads TGCGCCAGCAGTCAATATAGGAACAGGGCCGAGGAAGAGACCCAGTACTTC. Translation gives CASSQYRNRAEEETQYF.

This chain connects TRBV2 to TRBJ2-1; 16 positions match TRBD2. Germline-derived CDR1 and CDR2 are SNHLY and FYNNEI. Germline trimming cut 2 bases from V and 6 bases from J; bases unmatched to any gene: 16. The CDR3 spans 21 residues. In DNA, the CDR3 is TGTGCCAGCAGTGAACTCCCGGGACTAGCGGGAGGGGCCCAAGGTCGCAATGAGCAGTTCTTC. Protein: CASSELPGLAGGAQGRNEQFF.

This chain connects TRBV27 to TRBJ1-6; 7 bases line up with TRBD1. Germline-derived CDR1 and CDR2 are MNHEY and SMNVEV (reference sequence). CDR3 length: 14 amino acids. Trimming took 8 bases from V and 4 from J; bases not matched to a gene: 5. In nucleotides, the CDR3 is TGTGCCAGCGCCAGGGGGGATTATAATTCACCCCTCCACTTT. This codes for CASARGDYNSPLHF.

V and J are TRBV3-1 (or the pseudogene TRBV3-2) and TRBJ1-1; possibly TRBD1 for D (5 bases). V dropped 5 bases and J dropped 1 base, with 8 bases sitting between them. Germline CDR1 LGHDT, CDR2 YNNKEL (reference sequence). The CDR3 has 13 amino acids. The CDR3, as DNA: TGTGCCAGCAGCTTCGGGGGGAACACTGAAGCTTTCTTT. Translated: CASSFGGNTEAFF.

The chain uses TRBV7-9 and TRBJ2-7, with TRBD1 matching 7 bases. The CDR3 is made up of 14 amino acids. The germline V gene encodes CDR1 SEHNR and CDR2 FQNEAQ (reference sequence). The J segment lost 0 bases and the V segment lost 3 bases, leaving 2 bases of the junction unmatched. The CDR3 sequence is CASSLDRSSYEQYF. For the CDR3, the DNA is TGTGCCAGCAGCTTGGACAGGAGCTCCTACGAGCAGTACTTC.

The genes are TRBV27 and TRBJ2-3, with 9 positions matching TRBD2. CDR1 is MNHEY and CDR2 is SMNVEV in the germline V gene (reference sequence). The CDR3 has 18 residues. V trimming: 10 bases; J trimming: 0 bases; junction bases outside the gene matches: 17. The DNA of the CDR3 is TGTGCCACCAACCCAATGCGGGAGGGCCGCGGAAGCACAGATACGCAGTATTTT. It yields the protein CATNPMREGRGSTDTQYF.